A single sample gave rise to the 3 T cell receptor beta chains below, sequenced in a study of T cells in Graves' hyperthyroidism and ophthalmopathy. Amplification of TCR beta CDR3 regions used RNA as the template. HTBI primers were used for first-round RT-PCR of the TCR CDR3. TCRdb recomputed calls from the multiplex PCR reads with MiXCR, one row per CDR3 protein. This sample has a few hundred thousand distinct CDR3 sequences, with 35% to 50% found just once. Material for sequencing was peripheral blood or thyroid tissue (not recorded which). Source of these receptors: an adult woman with Graves' disease, either hyperthyroidism or ophthalmopathy (not recorded which).

This sequence joins TRBV10-3 and TRBJ1-1, with TRBD1 identical over 9 bases. The germline gives CDR1 ENHRY, CDR2 SYGVKD. With 11 bases clipped from V and 8 bases from J, the junction kept 18 bases outside the gene matches. This CDR3 spans 15 amino acids. In DNA form, the CDR3 reads TGTGCCGCAACAGGGGAGACAGGGGGTAGGCCGGAAGCTTTCTTT. As protein: CAATGETGGRPEAFF.

The V gene is TRBV28, the J gene TRBJ2-7; 13 bases match TRBD2. The CDR3 is made up of 15 amino acids. Germline V gene data show CDR1 as MDHEN and CDR2 as SYDVKM. The junction had 4 bases not matched to a gene; V was cut back by 6 bases and J by 2 bases. CDR3 nucleotides: TGTGCCAGCAGATCACTAGCGGGAGGGGCCTACGAGCAGTACTTC. This codes for CASRSLAGGAYEQYF.

This clonotype came up many times. The CDR3 is CASSIGGPGAFF. DNA for the CDR3: TGTGCCAGTAGTATAGGCGGGCCCGGCGCTTTCTTT. V and J are TRBV19 and TRBJ1-1; D is ambiguous. V lost 1 base to trimming and J lost 11 bases, with 11 bases between them. The germline CDR1 and CDR2 sequences are LNHDA and SQIVND (reference sequence). This CDR3 contains 12 residues. Variable domain in full (rest from reference TRBV19 and TRBJ1-1): DGGITQSPKYLFRKEGQNVTLSCEQNLNHDAMYWYRQDPGQGLRLIYYSQIVNDFQKGDIAEGYSVSREKKESFPLTVTSAQKNPTAFYLCASSIGGPGAFFGQGTRLTVV.